The entry below gives a single TCR beta chain sequence along with its context. The data originate from a study of blood T cell repertoires in COVID-19. V dropped 4 bases and J dropped 8; count of bases not matched to a gene: 3. CDR3 length: 13 residues. Per the germline V gene, CDR1 is SGHRS and CDR2 is YFSETQ. TCRdb's table, derived via immunoSEQ multiplex PCR, lists solely in-frame clones and lacks some. There are 250,000 or so clones in the sample; roughly 80% occur only once, and approximately 3.8% lies in the top ten. The sample comprised PBMCs or T cells enriched from blood (not recorded which). This chain joins TRBV5-1 and TRBJ1-6; 7 nucleotides line up with TRBD1. The receptor was derived from a middle-aged woman who had been exposed to COVID-19. In nucleotides, the CDR3 is TGCGCCAGCAGCCGGGACAGTGATTCACCCCTCCACTTT. Its protein is CASSRDSDSPLHF.